Shown below are 32 T cell receptor beta chains from a single sample sequenced in a study of blood T cells in healthy people across ages. With a J-beta primer mix and a sample-barcoded 5' primer, a second PCR ran about 6 to 11 cycles. Each CDR3 protein gets one entry after TCRdb re-called the 5' RACE reads with MiXCR. The repertoire includes some 1.4 million distinct CDR3 sequences, around 42% of them detected once, and roughly 7.7% sits in the top ten. Sequenced material: blood. The receptors stem from a woman between 18 and 29 years old in good health.

The chain links TRBV20-1 to TRBJ1-1, with D perhaps TRBD1 (6 bases). The germline V and J ends were trimmed by 3 bases and 4 bases, with 12 bases remaining between them. The CDR3 spans 13 residues. The germline V gene has CDR1 DFQATT and CDR2 SNEGSKA (reference sequence). CDR3 residues: CSARRTVGTEAFF. The CDR3 nucleotides read TGCAGTGCTAGGCGGACAGTCGGCACTGAAGCTTTCTTT.

This clonotype was found a few times. This sequence joins TRBV5-1 and TRBJ2-7, with 11 nucleotides matching TRBD2. V trimming: 4 bases; J trimming: 2 bases; junction bases outside the gene matches: 5. The V gene's germline CDR1 is SGHRS and CDR2 YFSETQ. This CDR3 has 15 amino acids. The CDR3 DNA sequence: TGCGCCAGCAGCACCGGACTAGCGGGTCCCTACGAGCAGTACTTC. Encoded protein: CASSTGLAGPYEQYF. The variable domain in full, with the rest retrieved from reference TRBV5-1 and TRBJ2-7, is KAGVTQTPRYLIKTRGQQVTLSCSPISGHRSVSWYQQTPGQGLQFLFEYFSETQRNKGNFPGRFSGRQFSNSRSEMNVSTLELGDSALYLCASSTGLAGPYEQYFGPGTRLTVT.

The V and J genes are TRBV9 and TRBJ2-2; weak D call: TRBD2 (5 bases). Germline assignment: CDR1 SGDLS and CDR2 YYNGEE. The CDR3 has 12 residues. V dropped 4 bases and J dropped 9 bases, with 10 bases sitting between them. Here the CDR3 reads CASSPTGWELFF. The CDR3 bases are TGTGCCAGCAGCCCAACGGGGTGGGAGCTGTTTTTT.

This clonotype was counted once. This chain uses TRBV11-2 with TRBJ2-4; D could derive from TRBD1 or TRBD2 (5 bases each). The J call is in doubt because the DNA end fits TRBJ2-7 better. The CDR3 is 16 residues long. Germline CDR1 is SGHAT and CDR2 is FQNNGV. DNA of the CDR3: TGTGCCAGCAGCTTAGATATGTGGGACCGAGACTACGAGCAGTACTTC. Encoded protein: CASSLDMWDRDYEQYF.

This clonotype was counted between two and nine times. The V call is TRBV4-1, the J call TRBJ1-1, with 8 bases identical to TRBD1. The CDR3 spans 16 residues. Germline V gene lookup returns CDR1 MGHRA and CDR2 YSYEKL. Trimming cost V 3 bases and J 1 base; bases outside gene matches: 7. For the CDR3, the DNA is TGCGCCAGCAGCCATATGCGCACAGGGGGGAACACTGAAGCTTTCTTT. This gives the protein CASSHMRTGGNTEAFF.

The CDR3 spells CASSPGTRDSYEQYF. CDR3 nucleotides: TGCGCCAGCAGCCCCGGGACTAGGGATTCCTACGAGCAGTACTTC. This chain links TRBV5-1 with TRBJ2-7; 8 nucleotides line up with TRBD2. Trimming removed 4 bases from V and 1 base from J; junction bases left unmatched: 7. Germline V lookup: CDR1 SGHRS, CDR2 YFSETQ. The CDR3 loop spans 15 amino acids.

V gene TRBV6-1 combines with J gene TRBJ2-3; TRBD2 agrees at 7 bases. This CDR3 is built from 16 residues. V was clipped by 7 bases and J by 2 bases; unmatched bases: 12. Germline-derived CDR1 and CDR2 are MNHNS and SASEGT. In nucleotides, the CDR3 is TGTGCCAGCACCGAGTGGCTAGCGGCAGCCACAGATACGCAGTATTTT. This codes for CASTEWLAAATDTQYF.

This clonotype was observed a few times. This chain connects TRBV28 to TRBJ1-1; 9 bases match TRBD1. The V gene's germline CDR1 is MDHEN and CDR2 SYDVKM. This CDR3 is built from 14 residues. V gave up 3 bases and J gave up 4 bases; unmatched junction bases: 3. The CDR3 DNA is TGTGCCAGCAGTTTGACAGGGGGTCCCACTGAAGCTTTCTTT. This codes for CASSLTGGPTEAFF.

Turning to this clonotype: This may stem from a read error, because a much larger clone lies one nucleotide away. This chain joins TRBV13 and TRBJ2-7; D gene unclear. Trimming left V 4 bases short and J 7 bases short, with 20 bases between. The CDR3 contains 15 residues. CDR1 PRHDT and CDR2 FYEKMQ come from the germline V gene (reference sequence). CDR3 amino acids: CASSSVHEAYNEQYF. For the CDR3, the DNA is TGTGCCAGCAGCTCCGTACATGAGGCCTACAATGAGCAGTACTTC. The complete variable domain, with remaining parts taken from reference TRBV13 and TRBJ2-7, reads AAGVIQSPRHLIKEKRETATLKCYPIPRHDTVYWYQQGPGQDPQFLISFYEKMQSDKGSIPDRFSAQQFSDYHSELNMSSLELGDSALYFCASSSVHEAYNEQYFGPGTRLTVT.

About this clonotype: The junction differs from germline at one of its ends, possibly a read error. This rearrangement joins TRBV4-1 to TRBJ2-1; 10 bases match TRBD2. The germline V gene encodes CDR1 MGHRA and CDR2 YSYEKL. CDR3 length: 15 amino acids. In DNA, the CDR3 is TGCGCCAACAGCCAAGAGGTAGCGGGAGGCAATGAGCAGTTCTTC. This sequence encodes CANSQEVAGGNEQFF.

The chain uses TRBV7-2 and TRBJ2-1; weak D call: TRBD2 (5 bases). V lost 1 base, J lost 0 bases, and 13 bases lay in between. CDR3 length: 17 residues. Germline CDR1 reads SGHTA; CDR2 reads FQGNSA. The CDR3 reads CASSLVSKRSSYNEQFF. CDR3 sequence (DNA): TGTGCCAGCAGCTTAGTGAGCAAGCGGAGCTCCTACAATGAGCAGTTCTTC.

The V and J genes are TRBV24-1 and TRBJ2-3; TRBD1 is a possible D gene (5 bases). Germline V CDR1 and CDR2: KGHDR, SFDVKD. The V end was cut by 9 bases, the J end by 5 bases, with 14 bases between. This CDR3 is built from 13 residues. In DNA, the CDR3 is TGTGCCACCGCAGGGCAGGGAATAGATACGCAGTATTTT. Amino acid sequence: CATAGQGIDTQYF.

The J gene is TRBJ1-1, the V gene TRBV7-2, with 7 positions matching TRBD1. Per germline, CDR1 SGHTA and CDR2 FQGNSA. Trimming took 1 base from V and 1 from J; bases not matched to a gene: 12. This CDR3 spans 18 amino acids. Here the CDR3 reads CASSLGALRGRENTEAFF. The CDR3 DNA sequence: TGTGCCAGCAGCTTAGGGGCCCTTAGGGGGCGGGAGAACACTGAAGCTTTCTTT.

This rearrangement joins TRBV20-1 to TRBJ1-2; D may be TRBD1 (5 bases). There are 14 residues in the CDR3. The V gene lost 1 base and the J gene lost 4 bases, with 13 bases spanning the gap. CDR1 and CDR2 (germline): DFQATT, SNEGSKA (reference sequence). This CDR3 reads CSARAVGLPYGYTF. The DNA for the CDR3 is TGCAGTGCTAGAGCCGTGGGACTGCCCTATGGCTACACCTTC.

Comment on this clonotype: A much larger clone is a single base away; this may be a read error. This rearrangement joins TRBV4-1 to TRBJ2-4; 12 bases are a match to TRBD2. TRBJ2-7 matches the DNA end more closely, so the J call is doubtful. Germline lookup yields CDR1 MGHRA and CDR2 YSYEKL. The CDR3 contains 18 residues. DNA of the CDR3: TGCGCCAACAGCCAAACCCGACTAGCGGGAGAGAAGATGTACGAGCAGTACTTC. Translated, it gives CANSQTRLAGEKMYEQYF.

The chain recombines TRBV6-1 with TRBJ2-7; the D gene is possibly TRBD1 (6 bases). V gave up 6 bases and J gave up 2 bases, with 14 bases separating them. CDR3 length: 14 amino acids. Germline V gene lookup returns CDR1 MNHNS and CDR2 SASEGT. The CDR3 nucleotides read TGTGCCAGCAGCGCCGACAGGTCCACCTACGAGCAGTACTTC. Its protein product is CASSADRSTYEQYF.

This clonotype was detected ten times or more. One end of the junction does not line up with germline, which may come from a read error. The rearrangement uses TRBV7-7 and TRBJ2-6; D is perhaps TRBD1 (6 bases). The CDR3 length is 15 residues. Per the germline V gene, CDR1 is SSHAT and CDR2 is FNYEAQ (reference sequence). The CDR3 loop is CASSLQGTGANVLTF. The CDR3 region has the DNA TGTGCTAGCAGCCTCCAGGGGACTGGGGCCAACGTCCTGACTTTC. The full variable domain, in which reference TRBV7-7 and TRBJ2-6 provide the parts outside the CDR3, is GAGVSQSPRYKVTKRGQDVTLRCDPISSHATLYWYQQALGQGPEFLTYFNYEAQPDKSGLPSDRFSAERPEGSISTLTIQRTEQRDSAMYRCASSLQGTGANVLTFGAGSRLTVL.

This clonotype was counted a few times. This chain connects TRBV6-1 to TRBJ2-5, with 10 bases aligning to TRBD2. CDR3 length: 15 residues. CDR1 and CDR2 from the germline V gene are MNHNS and SASEGT. V trimming: 6 bases; J trimming: 11 bases; junction bases outside the gene matches: 15. Here the CDR3 reads CASSPGLAGANEQYF. CDR3 nucleotides: TGTGCCAGCAGCCCAGGGCTAGCGGGGGCCAATGAGCAGTACTTC.

The chain carries TRBV2 and TRBJ2-7; D gene ambiguous. The CDR3 loop spans 12 amino acids. V lost 7 bases and J lost 5, with 12 bases in between. The V gene's germline CDR1 is SNHLY and CDR2 FYNNEI. CDR3 residues: CASIGVIDEQYF. The CDR3 DNA reads TGTGCCAGCATAGGAGTGATCGACGAGCAGTACTTC.

The chain combines TRBV20-1 with TRBJ2-3; either TRBD1 or TRBD2 may fit D (5 bases each). Germline-derived CDR1 and CDR2 are DFQATT and SNEGSKA (reference sequence). The CDR3 covers 13 residues. V was trimmed by 6 bases and J by 2 bases, leaving 12 bases between them. This CDR3 reads CSAKGRTTDTQYF. In DNA, the CDR3 is TGCAGTGCCAAGGGACGGACCACAGATACGCAGTATTTT.

The chain employs TRBV20-1 and TRBJ2-5; a possible D gene is TRBD2 (5 bases). Trimming removed 6 bases at V and 5 bases at J, with 13 bases between. This CDR3 is 12 amino acids long. Per the germline V gene, CDR1 is DFQATT and CDR2 is SNEGSKA (reference sequence). The CDR3 sequence is CSARDWRETQYF. DNA for the CDR3: TGCAGTGCCCGGGATTGGAGGGAGACCCAGTACTTC.

Comment on this clonotype: The junction does not match germline at one end; this may be a read error. The rearrangement uses TRBV12-3 or TRBV12-4 and TRBJ2-3; no clear D. The CDR3 totals 15 residues. CDR3 bases: TGTGCCAGCAGTTTGTTCGGGCTGTCCGCAGATACGCAATATTTC. It translates to CASSLFGLSADTQYF.

The rearrangement links TRBV29-1 to TRBJ2-2; D remains unclear. V lost 5 bases to trimming and J lost 2 bases, with 9 bases between them. Germline CDR1 is SQVTM and CDR2 is ANQGSEA. CDR3 length: 13 residues. CDR3 in amino acids: CSVHRSNTGELFF. For the CDR3, the DNA is TGCAGCGTTCACCGCTCTAACACCGGGGAGCTGTTTTTT.

The sample holds one count of this clonotype. The gene calls are TRBV3-1 and TRBJ2-1, with 8 bases matching TRBD1. The DNA end lines up better with TRBJ2-7; the J call may be wrong. The CDR3 length is 17 residues. The germline V gene encodes CDR1 LGHDT and CDR2 YNNKEL (reference sequence). CDR3 region: CASSQDLQGAREGEQYF. CDR3 sequence (DNA): TGTGCCAGCAGCCAAGATCTGCAGGGGGCTAGAGAGGGTGAGCAGTACTTC.

This clonotype was seen only a few times. The CDR3 region is CASSPRYSYGGRCETQYF. The CDR3, as DNA: TGTGCCAGCAGCCCCCGATATAGTTATGGGGGGCGTTGCGAGACCCAGTACTTC. The V call is TRBV21-1, the J call TRBJ2-5; the table's D call TRBD1 went unverified against the DNA. TRBV21-1 is termed a pseudogene. The length of the CDR3 is 18 residues.

The genes are TRBV4-1 and TRBJ1-1; D gene ambiguous. Germline CDR1 and CDR2: MGHRA and YSYEKL. The CDR3 is 19 residues long. Trimming pared 4 bases from V and 6 bases from J, leaving 30 bases between. The CDR3 DNA follows: TGCGCCAGCAGCCCTCGCGCCGCACATAGTATAATTACGGACGCTGAAGCTTTCTTT. Its protein is CASSPRAAHSIITDAEAFF.

This clonotype was found a few times. CDR3 DNA: TGCGCCAGCAGCGGGTATATTAATGAGCAGTTCTTC. It translates to CASSGYINEQFF. The V and J genes are TRBV4-1 and TRBJ2-1; D gene unclear. This CDR3 has 12 amino acids. Deletions cut 5 bases from V and 7 bases from J, with 9 bases between. Germline loops: CDR1 MGHRA, CDR2 YSYEKL.

This clonotype was detected a few times. The chain couples TRBV7-2 to TRBJ2-5; no firm D call. V was cut by 3 bases and J by 11 bases, with 13 bases left in between. Germline values: CDR1 SGHTA, CDR2 FQGNSA. The CDR3 length is 12 residues. The CDR3 bases are TGTGCCAGCAGCTTGGTAGAGCCTGAGCAGTACTTC. Its protein product is CASSLVEPEQYF. Full variable domain (rest looked up from reference TRBV7-2 and TRBJ2-5): GAGVSQSPSNKVTEKGKDVELRCDPISGHTALYWYRQSLGQGLEFLIYFQGNSAPDKSGLPSDRFSAERTGGSVSTLTIQRTQQEDSAVYLCASSLVEPEQYFGPGTRLLVL.

Only a few counts were recorded for this clonotype. The chain uses TRBV6-1 and TRBJ2-3; D not resolved. V was trimmed by 4 bases and J by 0 bases, leaving 11 bases between them. The germline gives CDR1 MNHNS, CDR2 SASEGT. The CDR3 has 15 amino acids. This CDR3 is CASSALVTSTDTQYF. Here the CDR3 DNA reads TGTGCCAGCAGTGCCCTAGTTACTAGCACAGATACGCAGTATTTT.

V usage is TRBV18 and J usage is TRBJ1-2; no firm D call. Germline V gene lookup returns CDR1 KGHSH and CDR2 LQKENI. This CDR3 region has 19 residues. With 0 bases removed from V and 0 bases from J, the gap between germline ends came to 20 bases. CDR3 coding DNA: TGTGCCAGCTCACCACCTAATTTAGCCAATGCGGGAGCTAACTATGGCTACACCTTC. Translation: CASSPPNLANAGANYGYTF.

The genes are TRBV14 and TRBJ2-2; possibly TRBD2 for D (6 bases). This CDR3 contains 14 residues. V was cut by 4 bases and J by 7 bases, with 13 bases left in between. The germline V gene has CDR1 SGHDN and CDR2 FVKESK. The CDR3 coding sequence is TGTGCCAGCAGCCCCCTGACTAGTTTCGGGGAGCTGTTTTTT. The encoded protein is CASSPLTSFGELFF.

The J gene is TRBJ2-5, the V gene TRBV2, with D possibly TRBD2 on 5 matching bases. The CDR3 has 14 residues. Germline loops: CDR1 SNHLY, CDR2 FYNNEI. Trimming took off 7 bases at V and 5 bases at J, with 17 bases between the two ends. CDR3 region: CASITGRGSETQYF. The CDR3 DNA sequence: TGTGCCAGCATAACGGGGAGAGGAAGTGAGACCCAGTACTTC.